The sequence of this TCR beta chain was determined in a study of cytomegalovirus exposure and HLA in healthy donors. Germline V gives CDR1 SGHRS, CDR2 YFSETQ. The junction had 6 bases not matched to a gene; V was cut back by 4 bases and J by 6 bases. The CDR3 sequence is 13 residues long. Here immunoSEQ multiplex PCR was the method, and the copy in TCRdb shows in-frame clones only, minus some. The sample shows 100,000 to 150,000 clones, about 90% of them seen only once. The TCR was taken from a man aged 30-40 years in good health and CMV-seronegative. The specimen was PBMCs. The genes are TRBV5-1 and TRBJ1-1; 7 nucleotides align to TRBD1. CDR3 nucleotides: TGCGCCAGCAGCGACGAGGGGGCGGCTGAAGCTTTCTTT. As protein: CASSDEGAAEAFF.